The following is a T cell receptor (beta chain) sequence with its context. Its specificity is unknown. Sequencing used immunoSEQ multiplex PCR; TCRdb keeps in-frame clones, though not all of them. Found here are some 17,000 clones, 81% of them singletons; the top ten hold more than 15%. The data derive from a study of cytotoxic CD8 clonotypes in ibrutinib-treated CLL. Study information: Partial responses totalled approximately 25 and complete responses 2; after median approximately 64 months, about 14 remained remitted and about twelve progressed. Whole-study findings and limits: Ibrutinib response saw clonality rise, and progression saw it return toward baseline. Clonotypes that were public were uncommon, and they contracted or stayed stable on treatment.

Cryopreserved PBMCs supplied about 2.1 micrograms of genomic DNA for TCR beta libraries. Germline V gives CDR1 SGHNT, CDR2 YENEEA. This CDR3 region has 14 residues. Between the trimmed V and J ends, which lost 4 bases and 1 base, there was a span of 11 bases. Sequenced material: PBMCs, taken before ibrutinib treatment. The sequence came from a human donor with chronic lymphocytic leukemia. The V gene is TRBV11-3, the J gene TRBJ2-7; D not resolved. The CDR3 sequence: CASSSRTDSYEQYF. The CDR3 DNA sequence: TGTGCCAGCAGCTCCCGGACGGATTCCTACGAGCAGTACTTC.